These T cell receptor beta chains were read from a single sample in a study of cytomegalovirus exposure and HLA in healthy donors. Here immunoSEQ multiplex PCR was the method, and the copy in TCRdb shows in-frame clones only, minus some. Seen here are more than 95,000 clones, about 80% observed once, and the top ten hold over 2%. Sample: PBMCs. The receptors stem from a man aged 30-40 years in good health and CMV-seronegative. CDR3s include the opening cysteine and the closing phenylalanine or tryptophan. D genes are given only for firm matches. Size is stated for part of the rows, as once, few or many counts, or as a class when the clone is expanded.

j_call: TRBJ1-5
clone_size: NA
v_call: TRBV6-5
d_call: NA
cdr3_length: 15
cdr3_aa: CASSYEAGPNQPQHF
cdr3_nt: TGTGCCAGCAGTTACGAGGCGGGACCTAATCAGCCCCAGCATTTT

j_call: TRBJ2-2
clone_size: NA
v_call: TRBV6-5
d_call: NA
cdr3_length: 13
cdr3_aa: CASSLVDTGELFF
cdr3_nt: TGTGCCAGCAGTCTAGTGGACACCGGGGAGCTGTTTTTT

j_call: TRBJ1-2
clone_size: NA
v_call: TRBV12-2
d_call: NA
cdr3_length: 16
cdr3_aa: CASRLEPGQIPGGYTF
cdr3_nt: TGTGCAAGTCGCTTAGAACCTGGGCAGATCCCAGGTGGCTACACCTTC

j_call: TRBJ2-3
clone_size: NA
v_call: TRBV29-1
d_call: TRBD2
cdr3_length: 14
cdr3_aa: CSAKTSGGTDTQYF
cdr3_nt: TGCAGCGCCAAAACTAGCGGGGGCACAGATACGCAGTATTTT

j_call: TRBJ1-4
clone_size: NA
v_call: TRBV9
d_call: TRBD1
cdr3_length: 15
cdr3_aa: CASSVTGGAEEKLFF
cdr3_nt: TGTGCCAGCAGCGTAACAGGGGGGGCTGAAGAAAAACTGTTTTTT

j_call: TRBJ2-4
clone_size: many
v_call: TRBV5-4
d_call: TRBD2
cdr3_length: 16
cdr3_aa: CASSPGLALRENIQYF
cdr3_nt: TGTGCCAGCAGCCCCGGACTAGCGCTTAGGGAGAACATTCAGTACTTC

j_call: TRBJ1-2
clone_size: NA
v_call: TRBV6-1
d_call: TRBD1
cdr3_length: 14
cdr3_aa: CASREDTGGAGYTF
cdr3_nt: TGTGCCAGCAGGGAGGATACAGGGGGCGCGGGCTACACCTTC

j_call: TRBJ2-3
clone_size: NA
v_call: TRBV5-6
d_call: TRBD2
cdr3_length: 16
cdr3_aa: CASSFSGRVNTDTQYF
cdr3_nt: TGTGCCAGCAGCTTCTCTGGGAGGGTGAACACAGATACGCAGTATTTT

j_call: TRBJ2-3
clone_size: NA
v_call: TRBV11-3
d_call: TRBD2
cdr3_length: 15
cdr3_aa: CASSPGGLVTDTQYF
cdr3_nt: TGTGCCAGCAGCCCGGGAGGACTCGTCACAGATACGCAGTATTTT

j_call: TRBJ1-2
clone_size: NA
v_call: TRBV6-5
d_call: TRBD1
cdr3_length: 15
cdr3_aa: CASSYAGTVLSSYTF
cdr3_nt: TGTGCCAGCAGTTACGCCGGGACAGTCCTCTCAAGCTACACCTTC

j_call: TRBJ2-1
clone_size: NA
v_call: TRBV6-1
d_call: TRBD1
cdr3_length: 14
cdr3_aa: CATRRTGDYNEQFF
cdr3_nt: TGTGCCACCAGACGGACAGGGGACTACAATGAGCAGTTCTTC

j_call: TRBJ1-1
clone_size: NA
v_call: TRBV25-1
d_call: NA
cdr3_length: 14
cdr3_aa: CASRETAMNTEAFF
cdr3_nt: TGTGCCAGCAGGGAGACAGCCATGAACACTGAAGCTTTCTTT

j_call: TRBJ1-1
clone_size: few
v_call: TRBV28
d_call: NA
cdr3_length: 15
cdr3_aa: CASSRHEGVNTEAFF
cdr3_nt: TGTGCCAGCAGCCGACACGAGGGGGTAAATACTGAAGCTTTCTTT

j_call: TRBJ2-5
clone_size: few
v_call: TRBV29-1
d_call: NA
cdr3_length: 14
cdr3_aa: CSANGGRAGETQYF
cdr3_nt: TGCAGCGCCAACGGGGGAAGGGCGGGGGAGACCCAGTACTTC

j_call: TRBJ2-2
clone_size: once
v_call: TRBV7-2
d_call: NA
cdr3_length: 14
cdr3_aa: CATGGNGDTGELFF
cdr3_nt: TGTGCCACCGGTGGAAACGGGGACACCGGGGAGCTGTTTTTT

j_call: TRBJ1-1
clone_size: NA
v_call: TRBV4-3
d_call: TRBD1
cdr3_length: 14
cdr3_aa: CASSLDPGGREAFF
cdr3_nt: TGCGCCAGCAGCCTTGACCCAGGGGGGCGTGAAGCTTTCTTT

j_call: TRBJ1-6
clone_size: NA
v_call: TRBV11-3
d_call: TRBD1
cdr3_length: 18
cdr3_aa: CASSPIDRVGSYNSPLHF
cdr3_nt: TGTGCCAGCAGCCCAATAGACAGGGTGGGCTCCTATAATTCACCCCTCCACTTT